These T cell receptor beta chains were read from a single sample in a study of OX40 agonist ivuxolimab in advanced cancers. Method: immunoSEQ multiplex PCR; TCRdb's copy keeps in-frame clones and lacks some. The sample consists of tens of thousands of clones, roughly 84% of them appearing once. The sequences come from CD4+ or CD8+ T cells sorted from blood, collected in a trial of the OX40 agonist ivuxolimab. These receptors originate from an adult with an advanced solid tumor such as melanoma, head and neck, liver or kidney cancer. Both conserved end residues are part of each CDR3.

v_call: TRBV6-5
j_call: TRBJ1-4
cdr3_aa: CASSPRTGTLFF

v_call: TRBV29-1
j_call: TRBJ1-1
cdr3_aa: CSVDLDRVKNTEAFF

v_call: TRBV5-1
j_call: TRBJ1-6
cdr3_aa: CASSFTSDSPLHF

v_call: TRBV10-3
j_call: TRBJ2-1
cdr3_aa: CAISAAESSYNEQFF

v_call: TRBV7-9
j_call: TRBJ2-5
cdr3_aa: CASSSLAGAGETQYF

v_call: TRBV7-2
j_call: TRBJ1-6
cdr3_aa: CASRYRGGNSPLHF

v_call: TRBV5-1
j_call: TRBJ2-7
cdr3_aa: CASSWSQAGASSYEQYF

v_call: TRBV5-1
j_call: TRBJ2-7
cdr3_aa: CASSSQGASEQYF

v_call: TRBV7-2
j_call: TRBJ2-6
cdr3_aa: CASSLAGGSSGANVLTF

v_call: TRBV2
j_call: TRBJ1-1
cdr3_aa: CVGSIMNTEAFF

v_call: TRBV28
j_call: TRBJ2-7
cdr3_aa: CASSFNRGYDEQYF

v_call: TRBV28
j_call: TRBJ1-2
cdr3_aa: CASANRGYYGYTF

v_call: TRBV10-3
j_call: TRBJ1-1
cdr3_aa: CAISNRGTEAFF

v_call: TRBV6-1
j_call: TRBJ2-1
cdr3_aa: CASSEGSPWDEQFF

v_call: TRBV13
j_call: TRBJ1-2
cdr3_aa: CASSIRQTGDYGYTF

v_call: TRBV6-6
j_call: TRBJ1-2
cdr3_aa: CASREGSYGYTF

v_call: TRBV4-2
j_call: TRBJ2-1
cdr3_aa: CASSYFSGNNEQFF

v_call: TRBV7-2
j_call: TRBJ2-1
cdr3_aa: CASSLAEGAQFF

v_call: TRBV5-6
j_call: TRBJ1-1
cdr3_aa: CASSWDWGTEAFF

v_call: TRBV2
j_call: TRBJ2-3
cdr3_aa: CASGGTGEGNTQYF

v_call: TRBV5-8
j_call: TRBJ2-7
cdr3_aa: CASSLVGQSAYEQYF

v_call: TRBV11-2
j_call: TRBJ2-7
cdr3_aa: CASSLRVGVVGGEQYF

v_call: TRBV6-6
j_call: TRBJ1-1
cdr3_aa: CASRRTGMNTEAFF

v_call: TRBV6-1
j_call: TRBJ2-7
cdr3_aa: CASRAGVNSYEQYF

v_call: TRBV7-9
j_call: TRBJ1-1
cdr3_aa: CASSPGQIEAFF

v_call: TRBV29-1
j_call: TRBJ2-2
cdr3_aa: CSVGLAGGPVGAGELFF

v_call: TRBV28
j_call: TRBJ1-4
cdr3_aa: CASSSGGVATNEKLFF

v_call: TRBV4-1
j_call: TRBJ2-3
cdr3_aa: CASSQPAQGLAGGLTDTQYF

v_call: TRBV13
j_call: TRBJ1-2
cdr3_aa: CASKRQANYGYTF

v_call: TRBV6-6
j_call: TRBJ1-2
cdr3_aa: CASSYRARNYGYTF

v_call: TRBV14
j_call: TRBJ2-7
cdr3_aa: CASSQVKGAQYF

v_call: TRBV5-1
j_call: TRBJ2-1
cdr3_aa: CASSLESGREYNEQFF

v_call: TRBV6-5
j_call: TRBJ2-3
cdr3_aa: CASSLWGNGADTQYF

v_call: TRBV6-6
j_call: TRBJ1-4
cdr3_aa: CASGGIPATNEKLFF

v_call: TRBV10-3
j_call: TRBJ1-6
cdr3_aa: CATARGNNSPLHF

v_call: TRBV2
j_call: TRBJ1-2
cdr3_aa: CASSERYRPDTNGYTF

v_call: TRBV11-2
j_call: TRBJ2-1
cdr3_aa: CASSSGTGVYNEQFF

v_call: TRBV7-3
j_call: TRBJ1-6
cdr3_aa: CASSTGQGYNSPLHF

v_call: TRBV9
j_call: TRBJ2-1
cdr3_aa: CASSGGGSVPGNEQFF

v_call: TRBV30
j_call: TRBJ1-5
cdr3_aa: CAWSSTGAAQPQHF

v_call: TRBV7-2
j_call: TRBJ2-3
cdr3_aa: CASSRGRVPDTQYF

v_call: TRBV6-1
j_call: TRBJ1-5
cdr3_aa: CASSERGSLSNQPQHF

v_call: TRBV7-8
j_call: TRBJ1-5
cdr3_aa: CASSLEQGSNQPQHF

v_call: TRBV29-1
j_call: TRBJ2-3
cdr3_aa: CSVEQSTDTQYF

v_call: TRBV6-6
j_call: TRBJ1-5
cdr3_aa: CASKDRVDQPQHF

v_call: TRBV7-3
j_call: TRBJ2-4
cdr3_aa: CASSSVPGNIQYF

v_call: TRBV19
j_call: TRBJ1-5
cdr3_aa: CASSSNRDQPQHF

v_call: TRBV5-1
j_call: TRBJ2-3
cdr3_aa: CASSLQLSTDTQYF

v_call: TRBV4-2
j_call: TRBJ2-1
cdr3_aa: CASSQDRDRAGATRFSYNEQFF

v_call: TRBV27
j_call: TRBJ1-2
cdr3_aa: CASSLKASANYGYTF

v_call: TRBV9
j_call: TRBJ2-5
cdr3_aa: CASSEGLAGGPAKAQYF

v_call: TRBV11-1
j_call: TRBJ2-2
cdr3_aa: CASSFPLGRGTGELFF

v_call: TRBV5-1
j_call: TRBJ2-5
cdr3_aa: CASSTDAWGLAGEETQYF

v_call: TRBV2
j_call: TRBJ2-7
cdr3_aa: CASSAFTSYEQYF

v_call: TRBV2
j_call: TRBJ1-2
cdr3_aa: CASSEANRILINYGYTF